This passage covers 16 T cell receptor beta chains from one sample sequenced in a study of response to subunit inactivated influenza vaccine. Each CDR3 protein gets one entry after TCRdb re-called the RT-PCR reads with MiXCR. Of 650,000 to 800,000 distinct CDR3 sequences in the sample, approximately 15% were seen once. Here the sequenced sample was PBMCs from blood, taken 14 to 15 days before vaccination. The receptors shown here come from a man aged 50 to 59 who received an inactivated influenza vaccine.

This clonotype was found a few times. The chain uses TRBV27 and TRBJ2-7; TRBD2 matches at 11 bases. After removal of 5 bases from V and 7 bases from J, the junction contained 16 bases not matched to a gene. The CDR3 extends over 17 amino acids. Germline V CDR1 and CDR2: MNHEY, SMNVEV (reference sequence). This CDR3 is CASSPLTSGAFLEEQYF. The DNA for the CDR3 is TGTGCCAGCAGTCCTCTGACTAGCGGGGCTTTCCTAGAGGAGCAGTACTTC.

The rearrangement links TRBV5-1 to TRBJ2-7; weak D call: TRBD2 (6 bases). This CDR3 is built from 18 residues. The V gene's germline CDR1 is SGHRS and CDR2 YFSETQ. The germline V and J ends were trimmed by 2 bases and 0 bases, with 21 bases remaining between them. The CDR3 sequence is CASSFWGVGLSPSYEQYF. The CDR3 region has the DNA TGCGCCAGCAGCTTCTGGGGCGTAGGACTATCACCCTCCTACGAGCAGTACTTC.

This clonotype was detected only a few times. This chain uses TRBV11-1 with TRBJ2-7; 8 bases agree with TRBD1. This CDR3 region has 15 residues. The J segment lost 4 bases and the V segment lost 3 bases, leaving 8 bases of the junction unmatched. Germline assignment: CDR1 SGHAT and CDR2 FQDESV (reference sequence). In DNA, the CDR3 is TGTGCCAGCAGCTTGATCGGGACAGGTTTGTACGAGCAGTACTTC. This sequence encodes CASSLIGTGLYEQYF.

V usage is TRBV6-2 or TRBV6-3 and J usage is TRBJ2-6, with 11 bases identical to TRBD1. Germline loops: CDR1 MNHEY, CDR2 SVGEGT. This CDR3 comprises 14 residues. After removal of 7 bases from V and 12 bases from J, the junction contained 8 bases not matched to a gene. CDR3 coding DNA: TGTGCCAGCATCCCCTCCGGGACAGGGGGCGTCCTGACTTTC. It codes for CASIPSGTGGVLTF.

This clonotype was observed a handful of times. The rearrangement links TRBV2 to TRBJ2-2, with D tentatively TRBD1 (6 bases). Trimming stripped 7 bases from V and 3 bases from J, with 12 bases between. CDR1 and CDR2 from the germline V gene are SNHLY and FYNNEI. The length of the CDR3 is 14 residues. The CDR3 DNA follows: TGTGCCAGCACCGACAGGACGGACACCGGGGAGCTGTTTTTT. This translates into CASTDRTDTGELFF.

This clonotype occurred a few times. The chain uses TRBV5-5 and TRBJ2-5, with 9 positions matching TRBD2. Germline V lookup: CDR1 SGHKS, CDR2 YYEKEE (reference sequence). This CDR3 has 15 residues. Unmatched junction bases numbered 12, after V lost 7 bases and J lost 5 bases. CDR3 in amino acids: CASLLAGGAMETQYF. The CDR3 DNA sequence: TGTGCCAGCCTTTTGGCGGGGGGGGCAATGGAGACCCAGTACTTC. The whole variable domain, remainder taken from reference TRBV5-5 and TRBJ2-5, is DAGVTQSPTHLIKTRGQQVTLRCSPISGHKSVSWYQQVLGQGPQFIFQYYEKEERGRGNFPDRFSARQFPNYSSELNVNALLLGDSALYLCASLLAGGAMETQYFGPGTRLLVL.

The CDR3 region is CASSLEERTEAFF. The CDR3 region has the DNA TGTGCCAGCAGCTTAGAGGAGAGAACTGAAGCTTTCTTT. The V call is TRBV11-3, the J call TRBJ1-1; D unresolved. V shed 0 bases and J shed 5 bases, with 7 bases lying between them. Per the germline V gene, CDR1 is SGHNT and CDR2 is YENEEA. The CDR3 sequence is 13 residues long.

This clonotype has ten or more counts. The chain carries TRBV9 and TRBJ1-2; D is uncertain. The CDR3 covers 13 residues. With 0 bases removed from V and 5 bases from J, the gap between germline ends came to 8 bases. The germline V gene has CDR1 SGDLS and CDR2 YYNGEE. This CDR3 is CASSVGSSYGYTF. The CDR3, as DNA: TGTGCCAGCAGCGTAGGTAGCAGTTATGGCTACACCTTC.

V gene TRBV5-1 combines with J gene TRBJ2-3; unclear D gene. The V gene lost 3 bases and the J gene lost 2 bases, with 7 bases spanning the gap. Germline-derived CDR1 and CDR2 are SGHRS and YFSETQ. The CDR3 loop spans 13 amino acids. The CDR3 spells CASSSQHTDTQYF. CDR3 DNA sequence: TGCGCCAGCAGCTCCCAGCACACAGATACGCAGTATTTT.

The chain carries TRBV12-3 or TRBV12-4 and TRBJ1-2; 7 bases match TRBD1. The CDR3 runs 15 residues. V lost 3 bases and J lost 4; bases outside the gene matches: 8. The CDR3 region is CASSFLGQAIYGYTF. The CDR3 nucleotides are TGTGCCAGCAGTTTTTTAGGACAGGCCATCTATGGCTACACCTTC.

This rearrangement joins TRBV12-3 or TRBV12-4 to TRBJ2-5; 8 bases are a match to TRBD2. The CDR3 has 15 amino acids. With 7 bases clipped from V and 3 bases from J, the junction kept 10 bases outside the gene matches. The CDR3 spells CASTNFLRGEETQYF. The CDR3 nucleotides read TGTGCCAGCACTAACTTTTTGCGGGGGGAAGAGACCCAGTACTTC.

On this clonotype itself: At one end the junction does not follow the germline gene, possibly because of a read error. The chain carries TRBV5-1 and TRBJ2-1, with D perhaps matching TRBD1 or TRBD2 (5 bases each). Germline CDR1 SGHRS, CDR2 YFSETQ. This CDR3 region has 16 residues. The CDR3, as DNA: TGCGCCTGCAGCTTGGCTGGGGGATTCTCCTACAATGAGCAGTTCTTC. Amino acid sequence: CACSLAGGFSYNEQFF. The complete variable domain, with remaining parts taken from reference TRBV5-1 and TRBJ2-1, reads KAGVTQTPRYLIKTRGQQVTLSCSPISGHRSVSWYQQTPGQGLQFLFEYFSETQRNKGNFPGRFSGRQFSNSRSEMNVSTLELGDSALYLCACSLAGGFSYNEQFFGPGTRLTVL.

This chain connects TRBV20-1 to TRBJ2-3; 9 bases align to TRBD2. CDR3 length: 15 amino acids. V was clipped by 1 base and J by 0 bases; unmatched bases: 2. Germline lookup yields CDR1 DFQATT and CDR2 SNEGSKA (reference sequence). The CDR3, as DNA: TGCAGTGCTAGAGGCGGGGGGGAGAGCACAGATACGCAGTATTTT. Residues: CSARGGGESTDTQYF.

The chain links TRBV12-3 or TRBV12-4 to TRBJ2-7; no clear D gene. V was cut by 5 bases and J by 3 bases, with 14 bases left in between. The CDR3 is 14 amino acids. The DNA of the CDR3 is TGTGCCAGCAGTACCTCATCACGGGTCTACGAGCAGTACTTC. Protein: CASSTSSRVYEQYF.

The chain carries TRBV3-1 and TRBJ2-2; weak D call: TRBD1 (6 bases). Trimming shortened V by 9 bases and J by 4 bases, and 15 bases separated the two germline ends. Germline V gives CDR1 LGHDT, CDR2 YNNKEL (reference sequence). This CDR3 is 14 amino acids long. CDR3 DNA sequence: TGTGCCAGTTCTACGGACAGCGGCACCGGGGAGCTGTTTTTT. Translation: CASSTDSGTGELFF.

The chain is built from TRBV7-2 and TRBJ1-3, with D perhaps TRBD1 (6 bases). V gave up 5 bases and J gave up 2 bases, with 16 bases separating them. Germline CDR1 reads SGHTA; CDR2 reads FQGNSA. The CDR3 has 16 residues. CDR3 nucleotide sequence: TGTGCCAGCAGCATTAATCAGGGGTACCCTGGAAACACCATATATTTT. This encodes CASSINQGYPGNTIYF.